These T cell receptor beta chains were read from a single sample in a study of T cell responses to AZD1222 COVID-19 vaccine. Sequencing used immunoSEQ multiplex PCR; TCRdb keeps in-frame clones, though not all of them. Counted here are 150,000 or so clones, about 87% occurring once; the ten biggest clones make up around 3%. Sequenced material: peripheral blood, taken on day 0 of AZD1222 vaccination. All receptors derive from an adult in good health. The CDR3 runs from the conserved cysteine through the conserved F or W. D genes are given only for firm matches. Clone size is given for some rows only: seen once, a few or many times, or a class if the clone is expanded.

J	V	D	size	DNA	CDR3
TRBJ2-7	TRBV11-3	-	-	TGTGCCAGCAGCTTAGACGGGGGAGCCTACGAGCAGTACTTC	CASSLDGGAYEQYF
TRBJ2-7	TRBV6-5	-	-	TGTGCCAGCAGTTACTTAACAGGGAGTGGTGGCGAGCAGTACTTC	CASSYLTGSGGEQYF
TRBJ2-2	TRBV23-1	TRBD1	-	TGCGCCAGCAGTCAAGGGACAGGGCTGGGGTTTGGCGGGGAGCTGTTTTTT	CASSQGTGLGFGGELFF
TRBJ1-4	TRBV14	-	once	TGTGCCAGCAGCCAAGATGGGGGGGCTAATAATGAAAAACTGTTTTTT	CASSQDGGANNEKLFF
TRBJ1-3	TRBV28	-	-	TGTGCCAGCAGTTTAAGAGGAAACACCATATATTTT	CASSLRGNTIYF
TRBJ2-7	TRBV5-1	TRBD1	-	TGCGCCAGCAGCCACGGACAGGGCACCTACGAGCAGTACTTC	CASSHGQGTYEQYF
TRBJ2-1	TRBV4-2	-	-	TGTGCCAGCAGCCAAGCGGGCTACAATGAGCAGTTCTTC	CASSQAGYNEQFF
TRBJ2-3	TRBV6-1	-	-	TGTGCCAGCAGTGAAGGAACTTCCGATACGCAGTATTTT	CASSEGTSDTQYF
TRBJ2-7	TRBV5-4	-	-	TGTGCCGCATCAGCAAGGGAAACCTACGAGCAGTACTTC	CAASARETYEQYF
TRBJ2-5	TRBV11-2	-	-	TGTGCCAGCAGCTTAGTAGGAGGGATCGGGGAGACCCAGTACTTC	CASSLVGGIGETQYF
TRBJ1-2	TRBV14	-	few	TGTGCCAGCAGCCCTGGACCCTATGGCTACACCTTC	CASSPGPYGYTF
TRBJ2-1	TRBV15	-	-	TGTGCCACCAGCAGAGGTCCCCTTCAGGGACTGGACCTACGCTCCTACAATGAGCAGTTCTTC	CATSRGPLQGLDLRSYNEQFF
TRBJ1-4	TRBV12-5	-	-	TGTGCTAGTGGGGGGCAGGGGTATGAAAAACTGTTTTTT	CASGGQGYEKLFF
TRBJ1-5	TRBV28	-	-	TGTGCCAGCAGTTTGACGACAGGCCCGAGGAATTTT	CASSLTTGPRNF
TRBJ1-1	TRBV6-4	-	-	TGTGCCAGCAGTGCCGCTTCCCGGGACCCCCAGGGCACTGAAGCTTTCTTT	CASSAASRDPQGTEAFF
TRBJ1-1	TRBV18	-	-	TGTGCCAGCTCACCAAACTCGGACGCCACTGAAGCTTTCTTT	CASSPNSDATEAFF
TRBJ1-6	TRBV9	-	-	TGTGCCAGCAGCGTAGTGGGGCAATCACCCCTCCACTTT	CASSVVGQSPLHF
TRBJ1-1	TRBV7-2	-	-	TGTGCCAGCAGCCCACCACCGGGACACCGGAACACTGAAGCTTTCTTT	CASSPPPGHRNTEAFF
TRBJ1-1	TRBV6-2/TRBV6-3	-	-	TGTGCCAGCAGTTCCGTGCTTTGGAACACTGAAGCTTTCTTT	CASSSVLWNTEAFF
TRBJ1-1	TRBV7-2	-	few	TGTGCCAGCAGCCTGGGAAGGGGCTGGGGGACTGAAGCTTTCTTT	CASSLGRGWGTEAFF
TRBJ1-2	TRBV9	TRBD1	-	TGTGCCAGCACCAATAGGGGGGACAGTATTGGAGGCTACACCTTC	CASTNRGDSIGGYTF
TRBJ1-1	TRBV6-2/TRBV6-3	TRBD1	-	TGTGCCAGCAGTCCCATACCCCGGACAGGAACCTCCGCTGGTGGTTTCTTT	CASSPIPRTGTSAGGFF
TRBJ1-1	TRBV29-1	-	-	TGCAGCGGTGAGGAGGGCAGCGACACTGAAGCTTTCTTT	CSGEEGSDTEAFF
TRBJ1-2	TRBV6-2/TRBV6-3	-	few	TGTGCCAGCAGTTATGGACAGTTGGATGGCTACACCTTC	CASSYGQLDGYTF
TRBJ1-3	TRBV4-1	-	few	TGCGCCAGCAGCCAAGATGGAAGAACGAACTCTGGAAACACCATATATTTT	CASSQDGRTNSGNTIYF
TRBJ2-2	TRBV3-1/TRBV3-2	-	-	TGTGCCAGCAGCGGAGACAGTAACACCGGGGAGCTGTTTTTT	CASSGDSNTGELFF
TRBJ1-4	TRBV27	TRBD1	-	TGTGCCAGCAGTTTTCTAGGACAGGGAGGGGGTGAAAAACTGTTTTTT	CASSFLGQGGGEKLFF